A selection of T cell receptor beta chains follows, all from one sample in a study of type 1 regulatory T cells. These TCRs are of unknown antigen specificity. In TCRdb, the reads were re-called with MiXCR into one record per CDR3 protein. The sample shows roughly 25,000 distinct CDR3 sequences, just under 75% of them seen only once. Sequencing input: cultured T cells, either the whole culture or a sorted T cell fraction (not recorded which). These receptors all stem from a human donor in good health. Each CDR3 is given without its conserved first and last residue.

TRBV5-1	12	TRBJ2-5	ASSLERAGETQY
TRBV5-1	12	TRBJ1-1	ASSLLGVSTEAF
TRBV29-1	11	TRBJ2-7	SVVGGSVHEQY
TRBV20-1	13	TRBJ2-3	SARRGSLSTDTQY
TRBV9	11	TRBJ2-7	ASVGTGSNEQY
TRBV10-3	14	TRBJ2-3	AISPSSLEAADTQY
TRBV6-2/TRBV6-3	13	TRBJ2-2	ASRTGGANTGELF
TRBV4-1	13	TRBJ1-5	ASSQGGYSNQPQH
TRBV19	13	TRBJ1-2	ASSVREAVVYGYT
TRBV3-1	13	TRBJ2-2	ASSQFLGQTGELF
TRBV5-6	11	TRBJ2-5	ASSLTAQETQY
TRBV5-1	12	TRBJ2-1	ASSASAGAIEQF
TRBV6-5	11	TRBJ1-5	ASGGGGNQPQH
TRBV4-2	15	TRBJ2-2	ASSQDLGQKGTGELF
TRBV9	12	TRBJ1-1	ASSVGRGGCVAF
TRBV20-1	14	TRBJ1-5	SARRDITPSNQPQH
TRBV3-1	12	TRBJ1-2	ASSHRQGSDGYT
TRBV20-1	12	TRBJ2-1	SANRGHTYNEQF
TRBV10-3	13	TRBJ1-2	AISEARQVLGGYT
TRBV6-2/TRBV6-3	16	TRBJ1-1	ASSDIEPGRSMNTEAF
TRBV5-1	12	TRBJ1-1	ASSLLGRNTEAF
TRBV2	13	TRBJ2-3	ASSERFGSTDTQY
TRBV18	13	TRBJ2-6	ASSRQAAGANVLT
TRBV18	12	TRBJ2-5	ASSPTGNQETQY
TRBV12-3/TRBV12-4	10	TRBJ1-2	ASSTNGYGYT
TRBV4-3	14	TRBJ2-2	ASSQDLAGATGELF
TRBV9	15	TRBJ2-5	ASSVGGLAGMQETQY
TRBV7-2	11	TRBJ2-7	ASRRDRAYEQY
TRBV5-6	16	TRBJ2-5	ASSWDRGRGSSGETQY
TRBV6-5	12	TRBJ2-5	ASSFGTVQETQY
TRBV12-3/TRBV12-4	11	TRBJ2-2	ATVDAITGELF
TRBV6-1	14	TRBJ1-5	AAAEKVGQGGQPQH
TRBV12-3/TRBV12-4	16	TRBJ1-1	ASSPASGLKRMNTEAF
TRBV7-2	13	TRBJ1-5	ASSSMGETNQPQH
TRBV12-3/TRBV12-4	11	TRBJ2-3	ASSRQGADTQY
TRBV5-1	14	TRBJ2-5	ASSRRLAGGQETQY
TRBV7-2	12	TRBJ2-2	ASSPYPRAGELF
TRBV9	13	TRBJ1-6	ASSVAGVGSSPLH
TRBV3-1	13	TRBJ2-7	ASSQAGTGGYEQY
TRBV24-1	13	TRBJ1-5	ATSDLIEGMEPQH
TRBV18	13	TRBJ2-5	ASSKPRGQEEAQY